A selection of T cell receptor beta chains follows, all from one sample in a study of CD8+CD57+ T cells in acquired aplastic anemia. TCRdb redid the calling of the reads with MiXCR, one entry per CDR3 protein. This sample has 150,000 or so distinct CDR3 sequences, with less than 60% found just once. Sequenced material: sorted CD4+, CD8+, or CD8+CD57+ T cells (not recorded which) from PBMCs. These receptors were obtained from a human donor with aplastic anemia. CDR3s include the opening cysteine and the closing phenylalanine or tryptophan. The D gene is left open where the match is weak.

CDR3aa | len | v_gene | d_gene
CATTPGQGFYEQYF | 14 | TRBV19 | TRBD1
CASSSRQGDNSPLHF | 15 | TRBV7-2 | TRBD1
CAISESYEQFF | 11 | TRBV10-3 | NA
CSAFPGDRGGKAETQYF | 17 | TRBV20-1 | TRBD1
CASGTGTTSTDTQYF | 15 | TRBV12-5 | NA
CASSIDSVTLQGDTEAFF | 18 | TRBV19 | NA
CASSPTGQGGIYGYTF | 16 | TRBV12-3/TRBV12-4 | TRBD1
CSAQSGTSGVPTDTQYF | 17 | TRBV20-1 | TRBD2
CSAREARVEETQYF | 14 | TRBV20-1 | NA
CASSLRANVLTF | 12 | TRBV14 | NA
CSALPLAAYEQYF | 13 | TRBV20-1 | TRBD2
CASSISANDYEQYF | 14 | TRBV19 | NA
CASIKLNGTGRGTQYF | 16 | TRBV4-2 | TRBD1
CASSPFGGAGANVLTF | 16 | TRBV4-2 | NA
CATNRETGQPQHF | 13 | TRBV24-1 | NA
CASSLLAQETQYF | 13 | TRBV11-2 | NA
CASRPTSGSSYEQYF | 15 | TRBV2 | TRBD2
CASSQEGGTFRTDTQYF | 17 | TRBV14 | NA
CASSSRTSGGLDTQYF | 16 | TRBV6-5 | TRBD2
CASSLGTTTYEQYF | 14 | TRBV14 | NA
CASSQDRGGQETQYF | 15 | TRBV4-3 | TRBD2
CAAGFGGVEQYF | 12 | TRBV5-4 | NA
CAGGQEYEQYF | 11 | TRBV7-9 | TRBD1
CASSLAGNGNQPQHF | 15 | TRBV7-9 | NA
CASSFSTGVGYTF | 13 | TRBV5-6 | TRBD1
CSVGGGIVWPPTETQYF | 17 | TRBV29-1 | NA
CASSVSLNEQFF | 12 | TRBV10-2 | NA
CASSLGQGLNQPQHF | 15 | TRBV5-1 | TRBD1
CASTFIQSNTEAFF | 14 | TRBV19 | NA
CSVVKRGYEQYF | 12 | TRBV29-1 | NA
CATSREREGNTEAFF | 15 | TRBV15 | NA
CASSLSSGQGYTF | 13 | TRBV5-1 | NA
CASSARGQGASSYEQYF | 17 | TRBV18 | TRBD1
CASSYGTSGSAGELFF | 16 | TRBV6-5 | TRBD2
CASSPVAGTYNEQFF | 15 | TRBV7-8 | NA
CATNPRSGGANEQFF | 15 | TRBV15 | TRBD2
CASSGRGYNEQFF | 13 | TRBV6-1 | NA
CASSGSEESSPLHF | 14 | TRBV6-1 | NA
CASSVGPLNEQFF | 13 | TRBV9 | NA
CASSLADNSGNTIYF | 15 | TRBV7-9 | NA